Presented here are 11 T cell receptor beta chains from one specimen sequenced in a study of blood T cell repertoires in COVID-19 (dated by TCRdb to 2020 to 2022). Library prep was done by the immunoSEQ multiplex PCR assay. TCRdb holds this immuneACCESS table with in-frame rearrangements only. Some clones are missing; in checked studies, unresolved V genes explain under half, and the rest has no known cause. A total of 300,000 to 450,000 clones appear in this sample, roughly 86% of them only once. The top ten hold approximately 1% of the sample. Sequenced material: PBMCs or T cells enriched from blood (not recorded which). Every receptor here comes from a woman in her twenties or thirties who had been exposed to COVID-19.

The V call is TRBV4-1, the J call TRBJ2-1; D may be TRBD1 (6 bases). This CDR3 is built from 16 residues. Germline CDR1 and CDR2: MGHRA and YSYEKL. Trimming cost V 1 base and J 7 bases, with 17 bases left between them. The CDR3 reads CASSQVVRGRENEQFF. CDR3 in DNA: TGCGCCAGCAGCCAAGTCGTCAGGGGTAGAGAAAATGAGCAGTTCTTC.

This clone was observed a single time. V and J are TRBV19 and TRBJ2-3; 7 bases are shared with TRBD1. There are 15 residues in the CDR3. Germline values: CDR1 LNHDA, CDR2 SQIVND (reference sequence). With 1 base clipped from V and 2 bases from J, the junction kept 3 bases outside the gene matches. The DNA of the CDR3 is TGTGCCAGTAGTATAGTCACAGGGGTCACAGATACGCAGTATTTT. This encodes CASSIVTGVTDTQYF.

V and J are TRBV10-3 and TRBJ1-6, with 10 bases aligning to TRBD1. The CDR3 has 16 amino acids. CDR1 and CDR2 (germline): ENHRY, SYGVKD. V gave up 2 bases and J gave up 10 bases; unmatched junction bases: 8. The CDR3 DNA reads TGTGCCATCAGTGAGGGGACAGGGGAAGGTCGGTCACCCCTCCACTTT. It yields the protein CAISEGTGEGRSPLHF.

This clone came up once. For the CDR3, the DNA is TGTGCCAGCAGCTTAGAGGGACAGGTCTATGGCTACACCTTC. Translated: CASSLEGQVYGYTF. The V call is TRBV13, the J call TRBJ1-2; 8 positions agree with TRBD1. After removal of 1 base from V and 4 bases from J, the junction contained 2 bases not matched to a gene. Germline V lookup: CDR1 PRHDT, CDR2 FYEKMQ (reference sequence). The CDR3 length is 14 residues.

The CDR3 loop reads CASSQASPSGRARETQYF. The CDR3 DNA follows: TGTGCCAGCAGCCAAGCTTCTCCTAGCGGGAGGGCACGAGAGACCCAGTACTTC. V is TRBV3-1 (or the pseudogene TRBV3-2) and J is TRBJ2-5, with 12 bases identical to TRBD2. This CDR3 has 18 residues. V was clipped by 1 base and J by 4 bases; unmatched bases: 10. CDR1 is LGHDT, CDR2 YNNKEL, per germline (reference sequence).

Written as DNA, the CDR3 is TGTGCCATCAGAGATGGACTAGCGGGAGGGCTCGCCGAACAAGAGACCCAGTACTTC. Amino acid sequence: CAIRDGLAGGLAEQETQYF. The rearrangement uses TRBV10-3 and TRBJ2-5; 15 nucleotides line up with TRBD2. Per the germline V gene, CDR1 is ENHRY and CDR2 is SYGVKD. This CDR3 spans 19 amino acids. J was trimmed by 2 bases and V by 6 bases; bases with no gene match: 13.

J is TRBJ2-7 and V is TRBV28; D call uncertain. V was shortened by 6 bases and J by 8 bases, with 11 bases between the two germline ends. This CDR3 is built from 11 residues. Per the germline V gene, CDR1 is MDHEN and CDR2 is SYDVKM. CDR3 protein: CASRQTMKQYF. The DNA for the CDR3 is TGTGCCAGCAGACAAACAATGAAGCAGTACTTC.

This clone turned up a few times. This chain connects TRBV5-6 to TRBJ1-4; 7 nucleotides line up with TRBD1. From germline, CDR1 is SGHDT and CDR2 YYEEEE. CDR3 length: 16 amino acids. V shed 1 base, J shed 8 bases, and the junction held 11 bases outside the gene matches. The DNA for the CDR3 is TGTGCCAGCAGCTTGATGGACAGGCGGCTTGGGGAAAAACTGTTTTTT. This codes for CASSLMDRRLGEKLFF.

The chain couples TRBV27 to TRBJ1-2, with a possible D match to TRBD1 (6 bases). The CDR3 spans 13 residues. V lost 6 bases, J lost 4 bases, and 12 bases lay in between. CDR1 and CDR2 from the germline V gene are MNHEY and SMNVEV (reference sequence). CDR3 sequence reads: CASRGQQGYGYTF. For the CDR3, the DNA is TGTGCCAGCAGAGGACAGCAAGGCTATGGCTACACCTTC.

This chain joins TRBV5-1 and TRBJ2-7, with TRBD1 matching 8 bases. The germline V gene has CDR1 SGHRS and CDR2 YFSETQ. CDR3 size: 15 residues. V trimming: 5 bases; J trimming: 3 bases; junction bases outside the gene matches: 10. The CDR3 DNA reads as TGCGCCAGCAGTCTGGGACAGGCGACCTTCTACGAGCAGTACTTC. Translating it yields CASSLGQATFYEQYF.

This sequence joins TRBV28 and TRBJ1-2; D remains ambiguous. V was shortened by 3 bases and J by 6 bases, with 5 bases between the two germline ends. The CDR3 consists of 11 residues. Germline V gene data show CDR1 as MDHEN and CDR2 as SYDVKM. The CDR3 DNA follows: TGTGCCAGCAGTTTGAGGGATGGCTACACCTTC. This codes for CASSLRDGYTF.